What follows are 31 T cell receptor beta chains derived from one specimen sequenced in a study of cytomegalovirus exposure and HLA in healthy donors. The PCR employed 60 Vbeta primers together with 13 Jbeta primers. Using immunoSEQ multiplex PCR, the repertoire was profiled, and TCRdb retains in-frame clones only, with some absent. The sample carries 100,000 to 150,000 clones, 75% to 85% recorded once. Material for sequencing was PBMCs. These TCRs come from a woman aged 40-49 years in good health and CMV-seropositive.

The CDR3 DNA sequence: TGCGCCAGCAGCTTGGAGGCGGCTCACAATGAGCAGTTCTTC. It is translated as CASSLEAAHNEQFF. The rearrangement links TRBV5-1 to TRBJ2-1; D gene unclear. V dropped 0 bases and J dropped 5 bases, with 9 bases sitting between them. Germline V gene lookup returns CDR1 SGHRS and CDR2 YFSETQ. This CDR3 spans 14 amino acids.

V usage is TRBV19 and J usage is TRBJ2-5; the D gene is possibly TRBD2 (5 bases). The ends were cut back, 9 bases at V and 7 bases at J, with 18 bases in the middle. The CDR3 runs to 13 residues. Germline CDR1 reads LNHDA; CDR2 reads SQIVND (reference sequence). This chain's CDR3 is CASGLAPEGTQYF. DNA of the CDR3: TGTGCCAGCGGTCTAGCCCCCGAGGGGACCCAGTACTTC.

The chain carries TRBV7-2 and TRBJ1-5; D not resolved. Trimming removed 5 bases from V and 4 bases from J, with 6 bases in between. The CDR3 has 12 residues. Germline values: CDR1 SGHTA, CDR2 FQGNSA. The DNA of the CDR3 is TGTGCCAGCAGCCCCCCTAATCAGCCCCAGCATTTT. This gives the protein CASSPPNQPQHF.

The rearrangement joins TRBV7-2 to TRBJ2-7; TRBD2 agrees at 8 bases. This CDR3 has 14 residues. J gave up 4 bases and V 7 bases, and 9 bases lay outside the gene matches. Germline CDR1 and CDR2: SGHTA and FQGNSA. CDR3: CASTTRGGLYEQYF. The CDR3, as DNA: TGTGCCAGCACCACCCGCGGGGGGCTGTACGAGCAGTACTTC.

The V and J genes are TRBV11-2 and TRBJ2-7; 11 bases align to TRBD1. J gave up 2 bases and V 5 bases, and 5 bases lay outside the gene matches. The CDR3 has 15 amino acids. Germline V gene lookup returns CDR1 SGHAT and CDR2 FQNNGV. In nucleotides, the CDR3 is TGTGCCAGCAGCCCTGAGGGACAGGGGGCCTACGAGCAGTACTTC. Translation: CASSPEGQGAYEQYF.

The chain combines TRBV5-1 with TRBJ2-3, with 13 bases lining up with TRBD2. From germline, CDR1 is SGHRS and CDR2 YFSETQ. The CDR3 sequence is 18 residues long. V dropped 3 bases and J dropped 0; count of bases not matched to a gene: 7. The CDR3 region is CASSSGLAGALSTDTQYF. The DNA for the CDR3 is TGCGCCAGCAGCTCCGGACTAGCGGGAGCCCTCAGCACAGATACGCAGTATTTT.

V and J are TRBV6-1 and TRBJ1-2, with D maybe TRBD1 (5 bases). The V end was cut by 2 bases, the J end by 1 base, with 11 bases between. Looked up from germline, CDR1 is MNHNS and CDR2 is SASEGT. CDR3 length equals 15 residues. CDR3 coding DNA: TGTGCCAGCAGTGAATCGGACAACCATAACTATGGCTACACCTTC. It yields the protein CASSESDNHNYGYTF.

The CDR3 nucleotides are TGCGCCAGCAGCTTCTCGACAGGGGACCAGAACACTGAAGCTTTCTTT. Its protein is CASSFSTGDQNTEAFF. This chain joins TRBV5-1 and TRBJ1-1, with 8 bases matching TRBD1. Per germline, CDR1 SGHRS and CDR2 YFSETQ. The CDR3 sequence is 16 residues long. V lost 2 bases, J lost 1 base, and 7 bases stayed unmatched.

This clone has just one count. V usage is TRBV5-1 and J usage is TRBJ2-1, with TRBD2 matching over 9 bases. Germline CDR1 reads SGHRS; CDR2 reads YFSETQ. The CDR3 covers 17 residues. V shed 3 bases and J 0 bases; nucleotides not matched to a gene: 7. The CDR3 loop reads CASSSGLADLSYNEQFF. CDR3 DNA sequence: TGCGCCAGCAGCTCGGGACTAGCCGATCTCTCCTACAATGAGCAGTTCTTC.

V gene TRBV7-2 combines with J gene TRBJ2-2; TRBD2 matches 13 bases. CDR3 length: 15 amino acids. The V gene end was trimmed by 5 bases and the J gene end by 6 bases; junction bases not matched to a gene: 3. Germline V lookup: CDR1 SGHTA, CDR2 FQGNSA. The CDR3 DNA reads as TGTGCCAGCAGCCCGGGACTAGCGGGACCCGGGGAGCTGTTTTTT. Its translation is CASSPGLAGPGELFF.

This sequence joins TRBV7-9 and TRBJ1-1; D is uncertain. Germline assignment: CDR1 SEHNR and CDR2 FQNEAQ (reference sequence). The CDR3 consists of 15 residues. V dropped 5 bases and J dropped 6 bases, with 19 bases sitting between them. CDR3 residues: CASSTGDDTGSEAFF. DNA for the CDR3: TGTGCCAGCAGCACCGGAGACGATACGGGGTCTGAAGCTTTCTTT.

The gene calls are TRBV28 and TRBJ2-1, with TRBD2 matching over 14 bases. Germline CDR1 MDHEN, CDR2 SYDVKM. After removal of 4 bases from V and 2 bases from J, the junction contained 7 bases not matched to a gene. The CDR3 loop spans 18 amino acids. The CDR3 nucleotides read TGTGCCAGCAGTTCCGGGACTAGCGGGAGAATCCCCTACAATGAGCAGTTCTTC. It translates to CASSSGTSGRIPYNEQFF.

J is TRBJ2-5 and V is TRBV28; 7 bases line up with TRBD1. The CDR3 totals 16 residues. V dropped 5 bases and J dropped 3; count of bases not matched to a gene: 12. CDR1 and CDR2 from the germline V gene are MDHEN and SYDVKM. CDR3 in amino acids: CASSPAQRGPKETQYF. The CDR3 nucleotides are TGTGCCAGCAGTCCGGCGCAGAGGGGGCCCAAAGAGACCCAGTACTTC.

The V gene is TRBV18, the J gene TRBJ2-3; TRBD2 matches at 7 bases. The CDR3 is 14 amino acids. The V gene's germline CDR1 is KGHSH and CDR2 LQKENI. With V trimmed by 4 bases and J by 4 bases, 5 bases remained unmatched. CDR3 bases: TGTGCCAGCTCACACCCACTAGCGTCAGATACGCAGTATTTT. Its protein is CASSHPLASDTQYF.

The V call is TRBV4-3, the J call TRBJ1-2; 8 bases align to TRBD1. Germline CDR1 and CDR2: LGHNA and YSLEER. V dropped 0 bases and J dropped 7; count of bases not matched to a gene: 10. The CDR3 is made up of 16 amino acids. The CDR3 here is CASSQEKDRATRGYTF. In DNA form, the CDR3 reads TGCGCCAGCAGCCAAGAGAAGGACAGGGCCACTCGTGGCTACACCTTC.

The CDR3, as DNA: TGCGCCAGCAAGTCCGGGACAGGGAGTATCGGCGGAGAAAATCAGCCCCAGCATTTT. This gives the protein CASKSGTGSIGGENQPQHF. This chain links TRBV5-1 with TRBJ1-5; 9 nucleotides align to TRBD1. Unmatched junction bases numbered 20, after V lost 6 bases and J lost 4 bases. From germline, CDR1 is SGHRS and CDR2 YFSETQ. This CDR3 is built from 19 residues.

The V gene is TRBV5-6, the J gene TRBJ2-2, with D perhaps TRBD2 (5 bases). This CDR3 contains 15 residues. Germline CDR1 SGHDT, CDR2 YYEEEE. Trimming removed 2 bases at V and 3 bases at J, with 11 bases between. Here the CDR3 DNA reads TGTGCCAGCAGCTTTCCGAGGGTCGACACCGGGGAGCTGTTTTTT. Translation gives CASSFPRVDTGELFF.

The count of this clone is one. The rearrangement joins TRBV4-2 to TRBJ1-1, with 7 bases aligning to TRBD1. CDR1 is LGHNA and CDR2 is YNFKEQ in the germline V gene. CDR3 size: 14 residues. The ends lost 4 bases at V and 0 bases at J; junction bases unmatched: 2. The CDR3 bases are TGTGCCAGCAGCCGGGACAGAATGAACACTGAAGCTTTCTTT. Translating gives CASSRDRMNTEAFF.

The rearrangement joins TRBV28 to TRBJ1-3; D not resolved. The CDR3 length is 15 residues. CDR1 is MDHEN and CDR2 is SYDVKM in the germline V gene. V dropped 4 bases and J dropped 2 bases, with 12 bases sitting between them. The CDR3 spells CASSSGGVAGNTIYF. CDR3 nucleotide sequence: TGTGCCAGCAGTTCCGGCGGGGTGGCTGGAAACACCATATATTTT.

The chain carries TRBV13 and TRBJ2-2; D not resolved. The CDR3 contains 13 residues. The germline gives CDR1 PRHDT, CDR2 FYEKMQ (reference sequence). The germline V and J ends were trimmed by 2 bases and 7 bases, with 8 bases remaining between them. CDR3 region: CASSLSRSGELFF. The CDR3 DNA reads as TGTGCCAGCAGCTTATCGAGGAGCGGGGAGCTGTTTTTT.

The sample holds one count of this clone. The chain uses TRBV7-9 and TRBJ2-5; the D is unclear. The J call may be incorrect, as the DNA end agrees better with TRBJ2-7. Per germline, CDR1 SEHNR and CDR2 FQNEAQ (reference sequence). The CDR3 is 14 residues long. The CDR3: CASSHREPYYEQYF. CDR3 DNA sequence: TGTGCCAGCAGCCATCGTGAGCCCTATTACGAGCAGTACTTC.

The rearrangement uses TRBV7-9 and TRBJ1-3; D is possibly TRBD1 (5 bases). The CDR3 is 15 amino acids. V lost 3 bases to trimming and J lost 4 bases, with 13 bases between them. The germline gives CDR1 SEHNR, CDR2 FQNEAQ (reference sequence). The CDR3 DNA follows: TGTGCCAGCAGCTTCGGCAGGGCTTCAGGAAACACCATATATTTT. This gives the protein CASSFGRASGNTIYF.

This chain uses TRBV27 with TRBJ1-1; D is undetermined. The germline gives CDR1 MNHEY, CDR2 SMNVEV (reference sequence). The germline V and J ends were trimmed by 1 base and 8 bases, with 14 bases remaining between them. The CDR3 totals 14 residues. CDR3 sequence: CASSLYLSFREAFF. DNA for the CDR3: TGTGCCAGCAGTTTATATCTCTCGTTTCGGGAAGCTTTCTTT.

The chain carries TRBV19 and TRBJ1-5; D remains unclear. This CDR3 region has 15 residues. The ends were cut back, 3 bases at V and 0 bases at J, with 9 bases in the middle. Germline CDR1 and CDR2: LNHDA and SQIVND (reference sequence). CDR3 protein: CASSIQHYSNQPQHF. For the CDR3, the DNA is TGTGCCAGTAGTATTCAACATTATAGCAATCAGCCCCAGCATTTT.

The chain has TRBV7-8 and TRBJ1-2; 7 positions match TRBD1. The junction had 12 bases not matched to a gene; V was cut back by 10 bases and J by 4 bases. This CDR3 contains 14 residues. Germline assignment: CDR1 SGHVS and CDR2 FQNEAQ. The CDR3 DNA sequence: TGTGCCACCGGGGATGGAGGGGGCGCCTATGGCTACACCTTC. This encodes CATGDGGGAYGYTF.

DNA of the CDR3: TGTGCCAGCAGTTTGCCGGGGGACGGATCTGCTGGCTACACCTTC. Its translation is CASSLPGDGSAGYTF. The V gene is TRBV28, the J gene TRBJ1-2; possible D gene TRBD1, 5 bases. There are 15 residues in the CDR3. V shed 3 bases and J shed 7 bases, with 18 bases lying between them. Germline loops: CDR1 MDHEN, CDR2 SYDVKM.

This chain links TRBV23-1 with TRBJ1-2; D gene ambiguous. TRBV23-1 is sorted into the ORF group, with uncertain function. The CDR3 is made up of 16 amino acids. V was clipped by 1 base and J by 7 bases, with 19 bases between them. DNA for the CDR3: TGCGCCAGCAGTCAATATCCCGGTTACTGCCTAGGTGGCTACACCTTC. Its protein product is CASSQYPGYCLGGYTF.

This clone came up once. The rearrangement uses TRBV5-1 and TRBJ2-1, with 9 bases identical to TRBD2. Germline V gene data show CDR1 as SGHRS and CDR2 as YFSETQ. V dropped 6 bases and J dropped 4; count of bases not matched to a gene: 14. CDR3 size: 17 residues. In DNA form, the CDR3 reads TGCGCCAGCACGCGCGGGGGGGCTGTGGGGCCTTACAATGAGCAGTTCTTC. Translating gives CASTRGGAVGPYNEQFF.

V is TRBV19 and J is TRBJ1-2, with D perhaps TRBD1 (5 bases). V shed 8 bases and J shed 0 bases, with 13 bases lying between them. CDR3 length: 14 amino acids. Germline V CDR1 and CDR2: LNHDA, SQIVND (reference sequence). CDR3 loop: CASAPGLANYGYTF. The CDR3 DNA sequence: TGTGCCAGTGCACCAGGGCTAGCTAACTATGGCTACACCTTC.

For the CDR3, the DNA is TGTGCCAGCAGTCTAGACGATCTAGCCAAAAACATTCAGTACTTC. The encoded protein is CASSLDDLAKNIQYF. The chain combines TRBV2 with TRBJ2-4; D unresolved. Germline CDR1 and CDR2: SNHLY and FYNNEI. Between the trimmed V and J ends, which lost 5 bases and 0 bases, there was a span of 11 bases. This CDR3 region has 15 residues.

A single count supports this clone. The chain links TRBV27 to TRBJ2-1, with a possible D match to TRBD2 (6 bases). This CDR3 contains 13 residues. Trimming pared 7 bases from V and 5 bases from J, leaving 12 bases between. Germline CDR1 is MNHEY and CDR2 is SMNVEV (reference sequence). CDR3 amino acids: CASTFGRNNEQFF. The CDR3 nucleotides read TGTGCCAGCACCTTTGGGAGGAACAATGAGCAGTTCTTC.